This TCR beta chain was retrieved from a study of Tregs in tolerant kidney transplant recipients. About the research overall: Recipients received nonmyeloablative bone marrow transplants from related graft donors, with transient mixed chimerism. Study-level results: Nucleotide sequences could not be compared across some patients' samples due to primer changes. Tregs expanded with activated donor B cells seemed most donor-specific.

Only in-frame clones appear in the TCRdb table, and some are missing; sequencing was by immunoSEQ multiplex PCR. The table for this sample gives about 30,000 clones. The V and J ends lost 6 bases and 5 bases, in that order; junction bases with no gene match: 10. In germline, CDR1 is LNHDA, CDR2 SQIVND (reference sequence). The CDR3 runs to 15 residues. On this clone itself: The antigen is undetermined. The missing CDR3 end, 3 residues past where the read stops, is filled in from the germline J gene.

Thawed PBMCs were FACS-sorted into unstimulated CD4+CD25+CD127- regulatory T cells, CD4+CD25- non-regulatory cells, CD4 and CD8 cells. The V and J genes are TRBV19 and TRBJ2-4, with TRBD2 identical over 7 bases. This TCR came from a human donor who received a combined kidney and bone marrow transplant. The sequencing here drew on CD8+ T cells from blood, taken before the transplant. CDR3 amino acids: CASSQGLEWENIQYF. The part of the CDR3 DNA that was read is TGTGCCAGTAGCCAAGGACTAGAGTGGGAAAACATT.